This TCR beta chain was recovered during a study of T cells in Graves' hyperthyroidism and ophthalmopathy. Whole-study context: The blood sample was taken at first diagnosis, before treatment began.

Per germline, CDR1 SGHVS and CDR2 FNYEAQ. Trimming removed 0 bases at V and 3 bases at J, with 9 bases between. The CDR3 totals 16 residues. Findings of the study overall: Blood also held most thyroid clonotypes expanded beyond 0.001.

On this clonotype: The antigen is not known.

For the diagnoses, clinical symptoms, serum thyroxine and TRAb, thyroid ultrasound and orbital computed tomography were used. There were TCR beta CDR3 regions amplified from RNA transcripts. HTBI primers were the set used in a first-round RT-PCR of the TCR CDR3. One entry per CDR3 protein results from TCRdb running MiXCR on the multiplex PCR reads. The profile covers about 520,000 distinct CDR3 sequences, with roughly a quarter appearing a single time and about 11% taken by the ten largest. The receptor comes from a woman aged 30 to 39 with Graves' ophthalmopathy. Source material: blood. The chain employs TRBV7-6 and TRBJ1-6; unclear D gene. The CDR3 loop is CASSLASTGYNSPLHF. CDR3 coding DNA: TGTGCCAGCAGCTTAGCGTCCACGGGCTATAATTCACCCCTCCACTTT.